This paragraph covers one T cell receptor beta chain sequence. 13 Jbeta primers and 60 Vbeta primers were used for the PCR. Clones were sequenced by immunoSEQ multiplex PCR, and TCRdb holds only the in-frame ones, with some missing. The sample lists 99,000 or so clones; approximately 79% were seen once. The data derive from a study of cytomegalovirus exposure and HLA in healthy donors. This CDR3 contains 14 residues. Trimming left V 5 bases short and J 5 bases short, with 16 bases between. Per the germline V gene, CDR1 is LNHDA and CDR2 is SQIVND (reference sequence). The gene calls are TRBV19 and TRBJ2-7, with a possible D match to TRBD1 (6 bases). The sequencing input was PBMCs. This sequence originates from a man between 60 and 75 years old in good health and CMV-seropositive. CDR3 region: CASSRGQTAHEQYF. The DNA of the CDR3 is TGTGCCAGTAGTCGGGGACAAACAGCGCACGAGCAGTACTTC.